Listed below are T cell receptor beta chains from one sample, sequenced in a study of technical replicates of blood from several donors. Clones were sequenced by immunoSEQ multiplex PCR, and TCRdb holds only the in-frame ones, with some missing. The table includes approximately 94,000 clones, 96% detected once. The specimen was T cells isolated from PBMCs. Source of these receptors: a human donor in good health. Each CDR3 is given with its conserved first and last residue. Each record gives: V gene, D gene, J gene, clone size, CDR3 protein, CDR3 DNA. A D gene is named only where the DNA matches it firmly. Size tells how often a clone was seen (once, few, many) or the class of an expanded clone, and some rows leave it out.

TRBV9	TRBD2	TRBJ2-3	.	CASSVAPSGSGDTQYF	TGTGCCAGCAGCGTAGCGCCTAGCGGGAGTGGAGATACGCAGTATTTT
TRBV6-5	TRBD1	TRBJ2-3	.	CASSLDRGGSDTQYF	TGTGCCAGCAGTCTGGACAGGGGGGGGTCAGATACGCAGTATTTT
TRBV19	TRBD1	TRBJ1-5	.	CASRTGEGRNQPQHF	TGTGCCAGTCGAACAGGGGAAGGTCGCAATCAGCCCCAGCATTTT
TRBV19	.	TRBJ1-2	.	CASSSRGGGYTF	TGTGCCAGTAGTTCACGGGGAGGCGGCTACACCTTC
TRBV5-4	TRBD1	TRBJ1-5	.	CASSADRGSNQPQHF	TGTGCCAGCAGCGCGGACAGGGGAAGCAATCAGCCCCAGCATTTT
TRBV25-1	TRBD2	TRBJ2-5	.	CASSEASGGGTQYF	TGTGCCAGCAGTGAGGCTAGCGGGGGGGGGACCCAGTACTTC
TRBV2	.	TRBJ2-7	.	CASSESQGPAEQYF	TGTGCCAGCAGTGAATCCCAGGGGCCGGCCGAGCAGTACTTC
TRBV7-9	.	TRBJ2-5	.	CASSLVGFASSQETQYF	TGTGCCAGCAGCTTAGTCGGGTTTGCTAGCAGCCAAGAGACCCAGTACTTC
TRBV4-3	TRBD1	TRBJ2-5	.	CASSATGTGSYETQYF	TGCGCCAGCAGCGCCACCGGGACAGGGAGTTACGAGACCCAGTACTTC
TRBV10-3	.	TRBJ1-1	.	CATQTGVNTEAFF	TGTGCCACCCAGACGGGGGTAAACACTGAAGCTTTCTTT
TRBV9	.	TRBJ2-5	.	CAGSVSGQETQYF	TGTGCCGGCAGCGTTAGTGGCCAAGAGACCCAGTACTTC
TRBV15	.	TRBJ1-5	.	CATSRLQGYSNQPQHF	TGTGCCACCAGCCGACTCCAGGGTTATAGCAATCAGCCCCAGCATTTT
TRBV7-3	TRBD2	TRBJ2-1	.	CASSATSGEGNEQFF	TGTGCCAGCAGCGCAACTAGCGGGGAGGGCAATGAGCAGTTCTTC
TRBV14	TRBD1	TRBJ2-3	.	CASSPRDRSTDTQYF	TGTGCCAGCAGCCCAAGGGACAGGAGCACAGATACGCAGTATTTT
TRBV28	.	TRBJ1-1	once	CASPEGQGRNTEAFF	TGTGCCAGCCCCGAAGGGCAGGGGAGGAACACTGAAGCTTTCTTT
TRBV7-9	TRBD1	TRBJ1-2	.	CASSPGTGIGGYTF	TGTGCCAGCAGCCCCGGGACAGGGATTGGGGGCTACACCTTC
TRBV19	TRBD1	TRBJ2-3	.	CASSMTDRGRNPRTDTQYF	TGTGCCAGTAGTATGACGGACAGGGGGCGAAATCCTCGCACAGATACGCAGTATTTT
TRBV5-6	.	TRBJ1-3	.	CASSLGLSPSGNTIYF	TGTGCCAGCAGCTTGGGACTTTCTCCCTCTGGAAACACCATATATTTT
TRBV11-2	.	TRBJ2-7	.	CASTLRTEKYEQYF	TGTGCCAGCACCTTAAGGACTGAGAAGTACGAGCAGTACTTC
TRBV27	.	TRBJ1-5	.	CASSPPLYSNQPQHF	TGTGCCAGCAGCCCCCCCCTATATAGCAATCAGCCCCAGCATTTT
TRBV27	.	TRBJ2-5	.	CASSLYFTRGQETQYF	TGTGCCAGCAGTTTATATTTCACCAGGGGACAAGAGACCCAGTACTTC
TRBV7-3	TRBD2	TRBJ2-7	once	CASSLRASGGYYEQYF	TGTGCCAGCAGCTTAAGGGCTAGCGGGGGATACTACGAGCAGTACTTC
TRBV7-9	.	TRBJ2-2	.	CASTSVAVGELFF	TGTGCCAGCACGTCGGTTGCGGTCGGGGAGCTGTTTTTT
TRBV30	TRBD2	TRBJ2-1	.	CAWRGHSGNNEQFF	TGTGCCTGGAGGGGGCATAGCGGGAACAATGAGCAGTTCTTC
TRBV27	TRBD1	TRBJ2-2	.	CASSFSGGRQGATGELFF	TGTGCCAGCAGTTTCAGTGGGGGGAGACAGGGGGCCACCGGGGAGCTGTTTTTT
TRBV4-3	.	TRBJ1-2	.	CASSQDRSIYGYTF	TGCGCCAGCAGCCAAGATAGAAGTATCTATGGCTACACCTTC
TRBV29-1	TRBD1	TRBJ1-3	.	CSVQGRSSGNTIYF	TGCAGCGTACAGGGGCGCAGCTCTGGAAACACCATATATTTT
TRBV4-3	TRBD2	TRBJ2-7	.	CASSQAITSAFYEQYF	TGCGCCAGCAGCCAAGCAATAACTAGCGCTTTTTACGAGCAGTACTTC
TRBV19	.	TRBJ2-4	.	CASRLRGFQYF	TGTGCCAGTAGGCTGCGGGGATTTCAGTACTTC
TRBV5-1	TRBD2	TRBJ2-7	.	CASSGTSGYEQYF	TGCGCCAGCTCCGGGACTAGCGGCTACGAGCAGTACTTC
TRBV7-3	TRBD2	TRBJ2-7	.	CASSFNRPGLAGSSYEQYF	TGTGCCAGCAGCTTCAACAGACCGGGACTAGCGGGAAGTTCCTACGAGCAGTACTTC
TRBV4-3	.	TRBJ1-1	.	CASSQGVGGKAFF	TGCGCCAGCAGCCAAGGGGTAGGAGGGAAAGCTTTCTTT
TRBV12-2	.	TRBJ2-7	once	CASRFRTSGRSHEQYF	TGTGCAAGTCGCTTCCGGACTAGCGGGAGAAGTCACGAGCAGTACTTC
TRBV7-9	.	TRBJ2-7	.	CASSLGTDAYEQYF	TGTGCCAGCAGCTTAGGAACTGATGCCTACGAGCAGTACTTC
TRBV29-1	TRBD1	TRBJ2-3	.	CSVERDRDFTDTQYF	TGCAGCGTTGAAAGGGACAGAGACTTCACAGATACGCAGTATTTT
TRBV27	.	TRBJ1-3	.	CASSHRQAPGNTIYF	TGTGCCAGCAGTCATCGACAGGCCCCTGGAAACACCATATATTTT
TRBV6-1	.	TRBJ2-1	.	CASSAQGGLDYNEQFF	TGTGCCAGCAGTGCTCAGGGCGGTTTGGACTACAATGAGCAGTTCTTC
TRBV5-6	TRBD1	TRBJ2-1	.	CASSFTGGNEQFF	TGTGCCAGCAGCTTTACAGGGGGGAATGAGCAGTTCTTC
TRBV5-4	.	TRBJ2-2	.	CASRLSGSNTGELFF	TGTGCCAGCCGTTTGTCAGGGTCTAACACCGGGGAGCTGTTTTTT
TRBV21-1	.	TRBJ1-5	.	CASSKGTGINQPQHF	TGTGCCAGCAGCAAAGGAACAGGAATCAATCAGCCCCAGCATTTT
TRBV14	.	TRBJ2-7	.	CASSQGRGEQYF	TGTGCCAGCAGCCAAGGGAGGGGCGAGCAGTACTTC
TRBV19	TRBD1	TRBJ2-1	.	CASSIDRGTGSLNEQFF	TGTGCCAGTAGTATAGATCGCGGGACAGGGTCCCTCAATGAGCAGTTCTTC
TRBV30	TRBD2	TRBJ2-1	.	CAWGTSGVYNEQFF	TGTGCCTGGGGGACTAGCGGGGTTTACAATGAGCAGTTCTTC
TRBV28	.	TRBJ2-7	.	CASSSGEYSYEQYF	TGTGCCAGCAGTTCCGGGGAGTACTCCTACGAGCAGTACTTC
TRBV14	.	TRBJ2-2	.	CASSQDRVRGGELFF	TGTGCCAGCAGCCAAGACAGGGTCAGGGGCGGGGAGCTGTTTTTT
TRBV28	TRBD1	TRBJ2-5	.	CASSPGTAIQETQYF	TGTGCCAGCAGCCCGGGGACAGCGATACAAGAGACCCAGTACTTC
TRBV7-9	.	TRBJ1-1	once	CASSSPGSDTEAFF	TGTGCCAGCAGCTCACCAGGCTCAGACACTGAAGCTTTCTTT
TRBV7-3	TRBD1	TRBJ2-7	once	CASSLITRPTGGSYEQYF	TGTGCCAGCAGCCTAATTACCCGACCGACAGGGGGCTCCTACGAGCAGTACTTC